Sequencing of this TCR beta chain was carried out in a study of CD8 T cells in Susac syndrome (dated by TCRdb to the late 2010s). The study in broad terms: Whether CD8+ T cell activation and differentiation in Susac syndrome was antigen driven was tested using repertoire sequencing. CD8+ T cell repertoire clonality was compared between some 13 healthy donors, roughly 14 Susac syndrome patients and roughly 15 multiple sclerosis patients. What the research found in general, with its limitations: The TCR sequencing and HLA analysis was acknowledged to have included a relatively small number of individuals.

CDR1 and CDR2 are drawn from the germline V gene (reference sequence): LNHDA, SQIVND. Reading from cysteine to phenylalanine, the CDR3 counts 13 amino acids. Only the CDR3 region is kept as DNA, spanning 39 bases read in frame from base 1. V is reduced by 6 bases and J by 6 bases, leaving a spacing of 11 bases between them. High-throughput TCR beta sequencing profiled peripheral blood CD8+ and CD4+ T cells from healthy donors, Susac syndrome patients and multiple sclerosis patients. The multiple sclerosis controls were treatment-naive patients whose relapsing-remitting disease, either stable or active, fulfilled the revised McDonald criteria. Bulk CD8+ and CD4+ T cells were purified magnetically by negative isolation, whereas CD8+ TEMRA cells were enriched by FACS. Blood was collected in EDTA tubes and processed within 24 hours, with PBMCs isolated through density gradient centrifugation. PBMCs intended for TCR sequencing were cryopreserved in liquid nitrogen and thawed later in a water bath at 37 degrees C. The sorted or isolated CD4+, CD8+ and CD8+ TEMRA cells had a purity of 90% or higher.

RNA was extracted using the RNeasy kit, and roughly 0.5 to 1 ug of the RNA was reverse transcribed with random hexamers. The immunoSEQ multiplex PCR assay, covering 54 Vbeta and 13 Jbeta segments, was used to amplify TCR beta CDR3 regions. PCR amplification bias was corrected by using a synthetic template baseline for primer optimization and computational correction. As for the original processing: Reads were annotated to V, D and J genes per IMGT and analyzed with immunoSEQ Analyzer, keeping only productive sequences. Clonality was calculated as one minus the Shannon entropy normalized by log2 of the number of productive unique sequences. Public and private clones were assessed among the 100 most prevalent clones of each patient and control. A clone was defined as Susac-specific if it was absent from the healthy and MS cohorts, from about 1,100 published viral clones and from other ImmuneACCESS disease sequences. Using fastp at Q25 and MiXCR, TCRdb reprocessed the public reads and kept productive beta chains. Each entry merges the rows of one CDR3 protein and shows their most common DNA and genes. For this entry, the V and J calls and clone size follow TCRdb and not the study's own pipeline. Counted in this sample were 250,000 to 300,000 distinct CDR3 sequences; 65% to 90% of them appeared once. The ten largest clonotypes hold 0.21% of the sample.

Concerning this clonotype itself: It lacks a known antigen. No base qualities exist here, and no much larger clone lies one base off it.

The receptor's source is a human donor with multiple sclerosis. The sample comprised CD8+ T cells from PBMCs. The sequence is built from TRBV19 and TRBJ2-2; perhaps TRBD1 is the D gene, with 5 bases matching. The DNA sequence is given as TGTGCCAGTAGCCCAGGGTACGCCGGGGAGCTGTTTTTT. It encodes CASSPGYAGELFF.